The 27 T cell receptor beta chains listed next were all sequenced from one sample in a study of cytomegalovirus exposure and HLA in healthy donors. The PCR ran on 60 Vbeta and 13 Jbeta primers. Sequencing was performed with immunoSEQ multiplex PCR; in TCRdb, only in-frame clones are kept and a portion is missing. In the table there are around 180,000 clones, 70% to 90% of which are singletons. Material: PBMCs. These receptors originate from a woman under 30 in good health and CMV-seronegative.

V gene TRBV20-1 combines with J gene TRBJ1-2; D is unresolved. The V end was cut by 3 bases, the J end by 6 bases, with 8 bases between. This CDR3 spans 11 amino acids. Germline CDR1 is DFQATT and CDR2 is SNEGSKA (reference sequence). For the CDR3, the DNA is TGCAGTGCTAGTCGTCTAAATGGCTACACCTTC. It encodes CSASRLNGYTF.

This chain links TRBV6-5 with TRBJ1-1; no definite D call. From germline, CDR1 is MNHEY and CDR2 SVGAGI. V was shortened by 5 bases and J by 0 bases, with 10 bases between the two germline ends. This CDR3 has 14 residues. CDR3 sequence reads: CASSARSMNTEAFF. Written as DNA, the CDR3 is TGTGCCAGCAGTGCGAGGAGCATGAACACTGAAGCTTTCTTT.

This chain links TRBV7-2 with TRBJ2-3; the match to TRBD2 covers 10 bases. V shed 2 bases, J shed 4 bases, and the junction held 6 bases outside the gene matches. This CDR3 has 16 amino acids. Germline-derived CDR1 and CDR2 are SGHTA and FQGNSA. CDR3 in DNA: TGTGCCAGCAGCTTATCTAGCGGGAGTTACTCAGATACGCAGTATTTT. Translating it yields CASSLSSGSYSDTQYF.

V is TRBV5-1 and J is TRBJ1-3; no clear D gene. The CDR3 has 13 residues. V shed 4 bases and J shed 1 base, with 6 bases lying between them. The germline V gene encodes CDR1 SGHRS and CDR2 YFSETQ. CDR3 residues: CASSPQSGNTIYF. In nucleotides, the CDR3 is TGCGCCAGCAGCCCCCAGTCTGGAAACACCATATATTTT.

CDR3 bases: TGTGCCTGGAGTGATCCTCGGACAGTCCGGGAGACCCAGTACTTC. It encodes CAWSDPRTVRETQYF. The genes are TRBV30 and TRBJ2-5; D is possibly TRBD1 (6 bases). Germline V gives CDR1 GTSNPN, CDR2 SVGIG (reference sequence). V was cut by 1 base and J by 5 bases, with 17 bases left in between. The CDR3 is 15 residues long.

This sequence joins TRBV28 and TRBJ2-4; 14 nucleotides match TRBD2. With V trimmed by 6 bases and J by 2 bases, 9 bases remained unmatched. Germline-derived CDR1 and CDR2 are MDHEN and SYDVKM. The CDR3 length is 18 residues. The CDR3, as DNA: TGTGCCAGCAGCCCGACTAGCGGGAGGGCTGGATCCAAAAACATTCAGTACTTC. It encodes CASSPTSGRAGSKNIQYF.

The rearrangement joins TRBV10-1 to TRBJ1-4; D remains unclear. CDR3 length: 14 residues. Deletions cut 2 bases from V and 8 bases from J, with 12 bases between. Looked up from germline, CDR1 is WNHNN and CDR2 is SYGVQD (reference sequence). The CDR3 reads CASSERSGIEKLFF. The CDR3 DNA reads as TGCGCCAGCAGTGAGCGTTCGGGGATCGAAAAACTGTTTTTT.

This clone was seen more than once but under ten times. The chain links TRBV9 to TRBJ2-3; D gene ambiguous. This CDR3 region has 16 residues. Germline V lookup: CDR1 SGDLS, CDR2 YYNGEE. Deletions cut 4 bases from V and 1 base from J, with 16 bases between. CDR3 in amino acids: CASSPTARWGTDTQYF. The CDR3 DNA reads TGTGCCAGCAGCCCCACGGCGAGGTGGGGCACAGATACGCAGTATTTT.

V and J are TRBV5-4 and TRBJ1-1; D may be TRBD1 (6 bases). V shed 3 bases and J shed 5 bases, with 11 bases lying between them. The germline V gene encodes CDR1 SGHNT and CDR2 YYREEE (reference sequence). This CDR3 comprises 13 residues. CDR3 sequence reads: CASSYNRETEAFF. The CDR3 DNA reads TGTGCCAGCAGCTATAACAGGGAGACTGAAGCTTTCTTT.

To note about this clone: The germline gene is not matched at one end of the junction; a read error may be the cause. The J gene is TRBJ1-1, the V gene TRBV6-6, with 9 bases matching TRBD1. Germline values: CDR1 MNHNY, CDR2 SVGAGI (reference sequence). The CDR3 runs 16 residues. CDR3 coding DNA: TGTGCCAGCAGTTATCTACAGGGGGCCACGAACGCTGAAGCTTTCTTT. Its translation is CASSYLQGATNAEAFF.

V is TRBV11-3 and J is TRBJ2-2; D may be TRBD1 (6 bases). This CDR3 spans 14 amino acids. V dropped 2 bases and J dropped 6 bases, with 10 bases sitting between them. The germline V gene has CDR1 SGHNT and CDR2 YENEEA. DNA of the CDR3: TGTGCCAGCAGCTTAACAGGGTCTGCCGGGGAGCTGTTTTTT. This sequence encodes CASSLTGSAGELFF. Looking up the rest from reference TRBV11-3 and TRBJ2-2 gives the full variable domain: EAGVVQSPRYKIIEKKQPVAFWCNPISGHNTLYWYLQNLGQGPELLIRYENEEAVDDSQLPKDRFSAERLKGVDSTLKIQPAELGDSAVYLCASSLTGSAGELFFGEGSRLTVL.

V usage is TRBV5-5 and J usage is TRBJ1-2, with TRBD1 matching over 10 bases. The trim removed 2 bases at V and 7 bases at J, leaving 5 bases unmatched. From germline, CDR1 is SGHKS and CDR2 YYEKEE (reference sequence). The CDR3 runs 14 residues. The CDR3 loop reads CASSFSTGGGGYTF. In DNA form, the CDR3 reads TGTGCCAGCAGCTTTTCGACAGGGGGCGGTGGCTACACCTTC.

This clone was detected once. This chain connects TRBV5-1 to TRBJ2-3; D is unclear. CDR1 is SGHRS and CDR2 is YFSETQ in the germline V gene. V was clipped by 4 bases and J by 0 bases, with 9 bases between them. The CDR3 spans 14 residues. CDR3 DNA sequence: TGCGCCAGCAGCGAGCCCCGGAGCACAGATACGCAGTATTTT. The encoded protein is CASSEPRSTDTQYF.

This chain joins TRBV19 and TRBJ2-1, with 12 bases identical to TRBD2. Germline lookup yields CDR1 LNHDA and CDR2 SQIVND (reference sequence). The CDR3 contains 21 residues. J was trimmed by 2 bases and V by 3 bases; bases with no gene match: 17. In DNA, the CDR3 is TGTGCCAGTAGTATCATAGTTCAGACTAGCGGGAGAGCCTTAGCCTACAATGAGCAGTTCTTC. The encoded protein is CASSIIVQTSGRALAYNEQFF. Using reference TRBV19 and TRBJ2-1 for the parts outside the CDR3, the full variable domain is DGGITQSPKYLFRKEGQNVTLSCEQNLNHDAMYWYRQDPGQGLRLIYYSQIVNDFQKGDIAEGYSVSREKKESFPLTVTSAQKNPTAFYLCASSIIVQTSGRALAYNEQFFGPGTRLTVL.

CDR3 nucleotides: TGTGCCAGCAGCGTAGCGGGAAGCGGGGGAGATACGCAGTATTTT. Translating it yields CASSVAGSGGDTQYF. The rearrangement links TRBV6-4 to TRBJ2-3, with 8 bases identical to TRBD2. Germline CDR1 reads MRHNA; CDR2 reads SNTAGT. The CDR3 has 15 residues. With V trimmed by 6 bases and J by 5 bases, 10 bases remained unmatched.

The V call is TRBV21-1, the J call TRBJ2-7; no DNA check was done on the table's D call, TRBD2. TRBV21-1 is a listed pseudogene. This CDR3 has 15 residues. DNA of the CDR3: TGTGCCAGGGGCCTAGCCGGGACTACTTCCTACGAGCAGTACTTC. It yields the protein CARGLAGTTSYEQYF.

CDR3 sequence reads: CAISEGSYEQYF. The CDR3 bases are TGTGCCATCAGTGAGGGGAGCTACGAGCAGTACTTC. The chain combines TRBV10-3 with TRBJ2-7; TRBD2 might be the D (5 bases). This CDR3 spans 12 amino acids. Trimming left V 2 bases short and J 3 bases short, with 5 bases between. Germline CDR1 reads ENHRY; CDR2 reads SYGVKD.

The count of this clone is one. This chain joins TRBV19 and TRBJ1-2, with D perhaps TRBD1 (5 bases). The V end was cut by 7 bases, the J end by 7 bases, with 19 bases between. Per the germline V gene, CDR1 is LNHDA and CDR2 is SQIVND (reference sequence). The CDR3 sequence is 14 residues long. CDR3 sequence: CASTERGWAAGYTF. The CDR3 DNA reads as TGTGCCAGTACCGAACGGGGGTGGGCGGCTGGCTACACCTTC.

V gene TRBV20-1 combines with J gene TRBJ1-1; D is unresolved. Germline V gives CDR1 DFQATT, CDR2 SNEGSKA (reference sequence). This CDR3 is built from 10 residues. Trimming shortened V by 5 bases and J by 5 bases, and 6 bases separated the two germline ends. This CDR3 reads CSAVRTEAFF. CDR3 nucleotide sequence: TGCAGTGCTGTTCGGACTGAAGCTTTCTTT.

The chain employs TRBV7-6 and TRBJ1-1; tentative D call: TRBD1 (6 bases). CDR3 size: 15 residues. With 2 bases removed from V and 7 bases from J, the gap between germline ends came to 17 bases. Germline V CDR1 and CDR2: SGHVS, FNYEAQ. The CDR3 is CASSLTLTGQSEAFF. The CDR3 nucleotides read TGTGCCAGCAGCTTAACCCTAACCGGACAGAGTGAAGCTTTCTTT.

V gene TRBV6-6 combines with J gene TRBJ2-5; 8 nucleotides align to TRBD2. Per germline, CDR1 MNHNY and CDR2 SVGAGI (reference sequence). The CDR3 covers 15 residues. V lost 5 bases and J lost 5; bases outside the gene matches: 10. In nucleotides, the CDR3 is TGTGCCAGCAGTCTACTAGCGGCCTCAGGGGAGACCCAGTACTTC. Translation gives CASSLLAASGETQYF.

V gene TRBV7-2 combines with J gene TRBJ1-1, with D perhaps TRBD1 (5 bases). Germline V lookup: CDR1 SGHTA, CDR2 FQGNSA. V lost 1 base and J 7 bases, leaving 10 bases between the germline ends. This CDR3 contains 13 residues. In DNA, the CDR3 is TGTGCCAGCAGCTTAGTCTTGGACAATGAAGCTTTCTTT. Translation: CASSLVLDNEAFF. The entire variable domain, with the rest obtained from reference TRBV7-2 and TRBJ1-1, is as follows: GAGVSQSPSNKVTEKGKDVELRCDPISGHTALYWYRQSLGQGLEFLIYFQGNSAPDKSGLPSDRFSAERTGGSVSTLTIQRTQQEDSAVYLCASSLVLDNEAFFGQGTRLTVV.

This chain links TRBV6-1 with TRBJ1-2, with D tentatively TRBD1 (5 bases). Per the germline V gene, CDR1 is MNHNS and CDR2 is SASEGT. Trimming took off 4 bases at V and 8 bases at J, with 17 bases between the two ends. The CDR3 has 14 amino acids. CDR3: CASSGSAGGSGYTF. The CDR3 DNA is TGTGCCAGCAGTGGAAGTGCGGGGGGATCGGGCTACACCTTC.

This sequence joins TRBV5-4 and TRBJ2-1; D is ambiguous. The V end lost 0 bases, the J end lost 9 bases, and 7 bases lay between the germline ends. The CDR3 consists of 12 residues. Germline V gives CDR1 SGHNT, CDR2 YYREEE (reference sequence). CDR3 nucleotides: TGTGCCAGCAGCTTGGGTCTCGGTGAGCAGTTCTTC. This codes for CASSLGLGEQFF. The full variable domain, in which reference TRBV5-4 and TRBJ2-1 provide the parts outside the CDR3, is ETGVTQSPTHLIKTRGQQVTLRCSSQSGHNTVSWYQQALGQGPQFIFQYYREEENGRGNFPPRFSGLQFPNYSSELNVNALELDDSALYLCASSLGLGEQFFGPGTRLTVL.

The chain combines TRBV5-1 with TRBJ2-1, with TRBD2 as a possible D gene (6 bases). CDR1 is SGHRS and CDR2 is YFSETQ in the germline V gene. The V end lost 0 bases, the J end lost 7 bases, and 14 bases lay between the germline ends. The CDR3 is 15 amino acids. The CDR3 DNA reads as TGCGCCAGCAGCTTGGGGGCTAGCGCCCTGAATGAGCAGTTCTTC. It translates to CASSLGASALNEQFF.

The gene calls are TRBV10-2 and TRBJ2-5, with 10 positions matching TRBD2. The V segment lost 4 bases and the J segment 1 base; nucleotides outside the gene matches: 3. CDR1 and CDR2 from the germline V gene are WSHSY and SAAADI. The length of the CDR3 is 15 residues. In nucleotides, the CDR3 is TGCGCCAGCAGTGGGCTAGCGGGAGTCCAAGAGACCCAGTACTTC. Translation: CASSGLAGVQETQYF.

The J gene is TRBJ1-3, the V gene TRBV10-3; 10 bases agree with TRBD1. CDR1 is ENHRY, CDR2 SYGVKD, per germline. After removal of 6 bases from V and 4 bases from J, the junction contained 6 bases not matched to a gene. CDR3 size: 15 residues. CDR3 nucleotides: TGTGCCATCAGAAGACAGGGGGCTAACGGAAACACCATATATTTT. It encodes CAIRRQGANGNTIYF.